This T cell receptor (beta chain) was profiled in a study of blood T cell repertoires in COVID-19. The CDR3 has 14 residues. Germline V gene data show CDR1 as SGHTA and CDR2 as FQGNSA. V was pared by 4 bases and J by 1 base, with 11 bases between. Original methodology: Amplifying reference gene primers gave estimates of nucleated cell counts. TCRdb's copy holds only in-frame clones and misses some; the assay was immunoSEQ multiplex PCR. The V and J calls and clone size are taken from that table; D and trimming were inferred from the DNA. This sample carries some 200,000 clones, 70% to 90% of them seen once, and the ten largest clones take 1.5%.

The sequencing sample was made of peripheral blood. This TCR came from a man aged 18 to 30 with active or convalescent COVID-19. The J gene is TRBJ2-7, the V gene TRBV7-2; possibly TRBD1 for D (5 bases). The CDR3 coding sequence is TGTGCCAGCAGCTCCTCCAGGGTATCCTACGAGCAGTACTTC. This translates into CASSSSRVSYEQYF. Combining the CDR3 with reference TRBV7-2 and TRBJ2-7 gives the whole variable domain GAGVSQSPSNKVTEKGKDVELRCDPISGHTALYWYRQSLGQGLEFLIYFQGNSAPDKSGLPSDRFSAERTGGSVSTLTIQRTQQEDSAVYLCASSSSRVSYEQYFGPGTRLTVT.